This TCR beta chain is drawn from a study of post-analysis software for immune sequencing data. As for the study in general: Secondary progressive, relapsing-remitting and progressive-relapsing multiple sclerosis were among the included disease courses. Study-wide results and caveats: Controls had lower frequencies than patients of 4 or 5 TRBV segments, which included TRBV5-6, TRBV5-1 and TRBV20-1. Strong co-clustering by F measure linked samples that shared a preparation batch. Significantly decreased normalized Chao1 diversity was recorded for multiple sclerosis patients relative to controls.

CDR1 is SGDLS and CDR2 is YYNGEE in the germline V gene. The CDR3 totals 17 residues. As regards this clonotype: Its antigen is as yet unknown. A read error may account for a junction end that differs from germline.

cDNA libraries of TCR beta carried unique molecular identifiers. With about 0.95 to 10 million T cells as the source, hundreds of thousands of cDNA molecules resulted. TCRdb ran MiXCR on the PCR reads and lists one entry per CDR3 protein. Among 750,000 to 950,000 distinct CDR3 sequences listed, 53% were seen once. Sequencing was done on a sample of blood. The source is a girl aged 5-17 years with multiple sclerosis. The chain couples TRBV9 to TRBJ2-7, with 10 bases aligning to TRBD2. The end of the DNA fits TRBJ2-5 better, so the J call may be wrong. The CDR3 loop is CAGSRSGGLAGEETQYF. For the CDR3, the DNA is TGTGCCGGCAGCCGGTCCGGGGGTCTAGCGGGAGAAGAGACCCAGTACTTC.